A selection of T cell receptor beta chains follows, all from one sample in a study of Tregs in tolerant kidney transplant recipients. The repertoire was sequenced with immunoSEQ multiplex PCR; TCRdb's copy has only in-frame clones and lacks some. This table holds about 55,000 clones, roughly nine tenths found once. The material was CD8+ T cells from blood (PBMCs), obtained 24 months after the transplant. The receptors shown here come from a human patient who received a combined kidney and bone marrow transplant. Part of the T cell pool may stem from the graft donor. Both conserved end residues are part of each CDR3. D genes are given only for firm matches. Clone sizes are given selectively: once, few, many, or a class where the clone is expanded.

cdr3_aa cdr3_nt clone_size j_call d_call v_call
CASSSSEAYEQYF TGCGCCAGCAGCTCTAGTGAAGCCTACGAGCAGTACTTC NA TRBJ2-7 NA TRBV5-1
CASSVEAGGSYNEQFF TGTGCCAGCAGCGTAGAGGCAGGGGGCTCCTACAATGAGCAGTTCTTC NA TRBJ2-1 TRBD1 TRBV9
CASSDRDSRRNEQFF TGTGCCAGCAGCGACCGGGACTCAAGGAGGAATGAGCAGTTCTTC NA TRBJ2-1 NA TRBV7-6
CASSQDYRGRAYGYTF TGCGCCAGCAGCCAAGATTACAGGGGGCGCGCTTATGGCTACACCTTC NA TRBJ1-2 TRBD1 TRBV4-3
CASSERGGWSNTGELFF TGTGCCAGCAGTGAACGTGGGGGCTGGTCGAACACCGGGGAGCTGTTTTTT NA TRBJ2-2 NA TRBV25-1
CASSPVASVYNEQFF TGTGCCAGCAGCCCGGTAGCATCTGTCTACAATGAGCAGTTCTTC NA TRBJ2-1 NA TRBV6-5
CASSFRDTYEQYF TGTGCCAGCAGTTTCCGGGACACCTACGAGCAGTACTTC NA TRBJ2-7 NA TRBV27
CASSTTGLSYEQYF TGTGCCAGCAGCACTACAGGCCTCTCCTACGAGCAGTACTTC NA TRBJ2-7 NA TRBV9
CAIYGGLEQYF TGTGCCATCTACGGCGGTCTCGAGCAGTACTTC NA TRBJ2-7 NA TRBV10-3
CASSQGTSGGYNEQFF TGTGCCAGCAGCCAAGGGACTAGCGGGGGCTACAATGAGCAGTTCTTC NA TRBJ2-1 TRBD2 TRBV4-2
CASSPLSKADTQYF TGTGCCAGCAGTCCACTTAGCAAGGCAGATACGCAGTATTTT NA TRBJ2-3 NA TRBV27
CASSAGTYYNSPLHF TGTGCCAGCAGTGCCGGGACATACTATAATTCCCCCCTCCACTTT NA TRBJ1-6 NA TRBV6-5
CASRDSGTGDYEQYF TGTGCCAGCAGGGATTCCGGGACAGGGGATTACGAGCAGTACTTC NA TRBJ2-7 TRBD1 TRBV2
CASSVLGGLKDQPQHF TGTGCCAGCAGTGTGCTTGGGGGCTTAAAGGATCAGCCCCAGCATTTT NA TRBJ1-5 NA TRBV6-1
CASSLGDSYTDTQYF TGCGCCAGCAGCTTGGGGGACAGCTACACAGATACGCAGTATTTT NA TRBJ2-3 TRBD1 TRBV5-1
CASSLVGGVNYGYTF TGTGCCAGCAGCTTAGTGGGGGGGGTTAACTATGGCTACACCTTC NA TRBJ1-2 NA TRBV7-2
CASSLRGPHPRLYGYTF TGTGCCAGCAGCTTACGGGGTCCCCATCCTCGGCTCTATGGCTACACCTTC NA TRBJ1-2 NA TRBV7-2
CASSFDRGNEQFF TGTGCCAGCAGTTTCGACAGGGGTAATGAGCAGTTCTTC NA TRBJ2-1 TRBD1 TRBV6-5
CASSPGGESPYEQYF TGTGCCAGCAGCCCTGGGGGGGAGAGTCCCTACGAGCAGTACTTC NA TRBJ2-7 TRBD2 TRBV9
CASSLPGLAPDEQFF TGTGCCAGCAGCTTACCGGGACTAGCTCCGGATGAGCAGTTCTTC NA TRBJ2-1 TRBD2 TRBV13
CASSFTAGGRNEQYF TGTGCCAGCAGTTTCACGGCGGGGGGGCGCAACGAGCAGTACTTC NA TRBJ2-7 TRBD2 TRBV28
CASSLTALAGHTDTQYF TGTGCCAGCAGCTTAACTGCTTTAGCGGGGCACACAGATACGCAGTATTTT NA TRBJ2-3 TRBD2 TRBV7-9
CASNSTGVETQYF TGTGCCAGCAATTCGACAGGGGTAGAGACCCAGTACTTC NA TRBJ2-5 NA TRBV21-1
CASSLALDSRYGYTF TGTGCCAGCAGCTTAGCCCTGGACAGTCGGTATGGCTACACCTTC NA TRBJ1-2 NA TRBV7-8
CASSSGTRSTGELFF TGTGCCAGTAGTTCCGGGACTAGATCCACCGGGGAGCTGTTTTTT NA TRBJ2-2 TRBD2 TRBV19
CASSLGDRGRGPNTEAFF TGCGCCAGCAGCTTGGGGGACAGGGGCCGCGGCCCCAACACTGAAGCTTTCTTT NA TRBJ1-1 TRBD1 TRBV5-1
CASSMGGLNQPQHF TGTGCCAGTAGTATGGGAGGGCTCAATCAGCCCCAGCATTTT NA TRBJ1-5 NA TRBV19
CASSYAGYEKLFF TGTGCCAGCAGTTACGCCGGGTACGAAAAACTGTTTTTT NA TRBJ1-4 NA TRBV6-5
CASSQTTDTQYF TGTGCCAGCAGCCAAACTACAGATACGCAGTATTTT NA TRBJ2-3 NA TRBV4-2
CASSSGLGLANEQFF TGCGCCAGCAGCTCGGGACTAGGGCTGGCCAATGAGCAGTTCTTC once TRBJ2-1 TRBD2 TRBV5-1
CASSQGRGLFYEQYF TGTGCCAGCAGCCAAGGCAGGGGGCTCTTCTACGAACAGTACTTC NA TRBJ2-7 TRBD1 TRBV4-2
CASSPGTSLHEQYF TGTGCCAGCAGCCCCGGGACTAGCTTACACGAGCAGTACTTC NA TRBJ2-7 TRBD2 TRBV13
CASSVRTSGAVDTGELFF TGTGCCAGCAGCGTAAGAACTAGCGGTGCCGTGGACACCGGGGAGCTGTTTTTT NA TRBJ2-2 TRBD2 TRBV9
CASSSQDRNQPQHF TGTGCCAGCAGCTCTCAGGACAGAAATCAGCCCCAGCATTTT NA TRBJ1-5 NA TRBV7-9
CASSSPGQSYEQYF TGTGCCAGCAGCTCCCCGGGACAGTCCTACGAGCAGTACTTC NA TRBJ2-7 TRBD1 TRBV7-8
CASSVDGGFTYEQYF TGTGCCAGCAGCGTAGACGGGGGGTTCACCTACGAGCAGTACTTC NA TRBJ2-7 TRBD2 TRBV9
CASSLEGETEAFF TGTGCCAGCAGCTTAGAGGGGGAGACTGAAGCTTTCTTT NA TRBJ1-1 NA TRBV7-6
CAWSVLAGTYEQYF TGTGCCTGGAGTGTCCTAGCGGGGACCTACGAGCAGTACTTC NA TRBJ2-7 TRBD2 TRBV30
CASSQEGGKSYEQYF TGCGCCAGCAGCCAAGAAGGAGGGAAAAGCTACGAGCAGTACTTC NA TRBJ2-7 NA TRBV4-1
CASTPPEGGYGYTF TGTGCCAGCACACCTCCTGAGGGAGGCTATGGCTACACCTTC NA TRBJ1-2 NA TRBV28
CASSVGAGGPNEQYF TGTGCCAGCAGCGTAGGGGCGGGAGGGCCTAACGAGCAGTACTTC NA TRBJ2-7 TRBD2 TRBV9
CASSPGGGYNEQFF TGTGCCAGCTCACCAGGGGGAGGCTACAATGAGCAGTTCTTC NA TRBJ2-1 NA TRBV18
CASSKAETSAKNIQYF TGTGCCAGCAGCAAAGCGGAGACCTCTGCCAAAAACATTCAGTACTTC NA TRBJ2-4 NA TRBV7-9
CASSQVKTGSYGYTF TGCGCCAGCAGCCAAGTTAAAACAGGTTCTTATGGCTACACCTTC NA TRBJ1-2 NA TRBV4-1
CAWSSDRDPYEQYF TGTGCCTGGAGTTCTGACAGGGATCCCTACGAGCAGTACTTC NA TRBJ2-7 TRBD1 TRBV30
CASSVTPGAISYEQYF TGTGCCAGCAGCGTAACGCCTGGAGCTATCTCCTACGAGCAGTACTTC NA TRBJ2-7 NA TRBV9
CASSLWTSGSYEQYF TGTGCCAGCAGCTTATGGACTAGCGGCTCCTACGAGCAGTACTTC NA TRBJ2-7 TRBD2 TRBV7-6
CATSVGIDRIAGETQYF TGTGCCACCAGTGTCGGTATCGACAGAATAGCGGGAGAGACCCAGTACTTC NA TRBJ2-5 TRBD2 TRBV15
CAISEVGGLLEAFF TGTGCCATCAGTGAGGTCGGGGGTTTACTTGAAGCTTTCTTT NA TRBJ1-1 NA TRBV10-3
CASSETQGNTEAFF TGTGCCAGCAGCGAGACACAGGGAAACACTGAAGCTTTCTTT NA TRBJ1-1 NA TRBV6-6
CASSVVAGGSTDTQYF TGTGCCAGCAGCGTAGTCGCGGGAGGCAGCACAGATACGCAGTATTTT NA TRBJ2-3 TRBD2 TRBV9
CSIPRARGTEAFF TGCAGCATTCCTCGAGCGAGAGGGACTGAAGCTTTCTTT NA TRBJ1-1 NA TRBV29-1
CASSPSGDRETQYF TGTGCCAGCAGCCCCTCAGGGGACCGAGAGACCCAGTACTTC NA TRBJ2-5 NA TRBV13
CASGQPQETQYF TGTGCCAGCGGGCAGCCGCAAGAGACCCAGTACTTC NA TRBJ2-5 NA TRBV6-5
CASSIDASGASYEQYF TGTGCCAGCAGCATAGACGCTAGCGGGGCATCCTACGAGCAGTACTTC NA TRBJ2-7 TRBD2 TRBV7-6
CASSGPGLAEQSYEQYF TGTGCCAGCAGTGGACCGGGACTAGCGGAACAATCCTACGAGCAGTACTTC NA TRBJ2-7 TRBD2 TRBV6-1